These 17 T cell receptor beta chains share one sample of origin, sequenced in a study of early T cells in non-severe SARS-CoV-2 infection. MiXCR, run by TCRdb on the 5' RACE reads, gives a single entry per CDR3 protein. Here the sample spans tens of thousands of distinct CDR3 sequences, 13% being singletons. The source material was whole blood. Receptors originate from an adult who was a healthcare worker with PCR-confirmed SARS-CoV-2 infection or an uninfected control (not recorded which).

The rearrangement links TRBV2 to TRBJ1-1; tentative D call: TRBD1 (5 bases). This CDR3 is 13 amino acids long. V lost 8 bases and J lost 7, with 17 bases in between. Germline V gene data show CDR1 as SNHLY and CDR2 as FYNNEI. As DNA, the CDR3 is TGTGCCAGCGGGGGAGGGAGAAGTAATGAAGCTTTCTTT. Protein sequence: CASGGGRSNEAFF.

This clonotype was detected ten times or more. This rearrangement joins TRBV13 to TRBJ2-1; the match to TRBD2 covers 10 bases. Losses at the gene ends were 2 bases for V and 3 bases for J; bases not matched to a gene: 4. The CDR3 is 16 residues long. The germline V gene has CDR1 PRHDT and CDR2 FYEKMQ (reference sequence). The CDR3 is CASSLKVAGGYNEQFF. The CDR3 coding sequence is TGTGCCAGCAGCTTAAAGGTAGCGGGGGGCTACAATGAGCAGTTCTTC. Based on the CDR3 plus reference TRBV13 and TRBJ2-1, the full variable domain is AAGVIQSPRHLIKEKRETATLKCYPIPRHDTVYWYQQGPGQDPQFLISFYEKMQSDKGSIPDRFSAQQFSDYHSELNMSSLELGDSALYFCASSLKVAGGYNEQFFGPGTRLTVL.

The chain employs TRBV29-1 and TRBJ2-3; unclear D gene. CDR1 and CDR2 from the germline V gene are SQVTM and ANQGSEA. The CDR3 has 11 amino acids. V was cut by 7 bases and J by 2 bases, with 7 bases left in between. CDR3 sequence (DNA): TGCAGCGCCCTCTACACAGATACGCAGTATTTT. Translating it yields CSALYTDTQYF.

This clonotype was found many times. This CDR3 is CASSDSLTGELFF. The CDR3 DNA sequence: TGTGCCAGCAGTGACTCATTAACCGGGGAGCTGTTTTTT. V usage is TRBV6-4 and J usage is TRBJ2-2; D unresolved. CDR3 length equals 13 residues. CDR1 MRHNA and CDR2 SNTAGT come from the germline V gene. Trimming removed 0 bases at V and 5 bases at J, with 4 bases between.

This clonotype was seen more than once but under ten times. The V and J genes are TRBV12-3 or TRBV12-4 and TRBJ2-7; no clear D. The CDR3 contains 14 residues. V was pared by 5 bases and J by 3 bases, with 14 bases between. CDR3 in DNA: TGTGCCAGCAGTCCGGGCGCTCTAAACTACGAGCAGTACTTC. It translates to CASSPGALNYEQYF.

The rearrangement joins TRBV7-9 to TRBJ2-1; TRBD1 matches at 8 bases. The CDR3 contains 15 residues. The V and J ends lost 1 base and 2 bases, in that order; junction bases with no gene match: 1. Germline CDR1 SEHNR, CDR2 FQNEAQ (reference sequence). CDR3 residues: CASSLEQGAYNEQFF. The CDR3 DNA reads TGTGCCAGCAGCTTAGAACAGGGGGCCTACAATGAGCAGTTCTTC.

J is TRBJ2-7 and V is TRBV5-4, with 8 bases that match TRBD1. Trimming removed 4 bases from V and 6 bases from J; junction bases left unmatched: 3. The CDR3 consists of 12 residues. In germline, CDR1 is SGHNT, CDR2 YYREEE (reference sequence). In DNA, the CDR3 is TGTGCCAGCAGCGTTACAGGGGGCGAGCAGTACTTC. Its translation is CASSVTGGEQYF.

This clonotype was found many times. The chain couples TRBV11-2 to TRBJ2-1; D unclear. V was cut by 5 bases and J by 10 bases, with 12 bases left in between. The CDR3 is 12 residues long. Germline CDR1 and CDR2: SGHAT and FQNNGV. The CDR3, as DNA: TGTGCCAGCAGCCCCGCGGCTGGCGAGCAGTTCTTC. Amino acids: CASSPAAGEQFF.

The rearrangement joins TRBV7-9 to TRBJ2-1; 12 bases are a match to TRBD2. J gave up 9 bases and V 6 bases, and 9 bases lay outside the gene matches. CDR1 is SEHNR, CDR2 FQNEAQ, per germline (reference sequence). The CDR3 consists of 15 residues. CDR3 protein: CASSYRLAGAGEQFF. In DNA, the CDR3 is TGTGCCAGCAGTTACCGACTAGCGGGAGCGGGTGAGCAGTTCTTC.

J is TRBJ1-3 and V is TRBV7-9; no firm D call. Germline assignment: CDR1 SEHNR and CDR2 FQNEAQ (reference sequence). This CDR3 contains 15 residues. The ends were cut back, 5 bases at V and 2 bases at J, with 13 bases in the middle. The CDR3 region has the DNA TGTGCCAGCAGCCGCGGAGAGGCTGCTGGAAACACCATATATTTT. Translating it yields CASSRGEAAGNTIYF.

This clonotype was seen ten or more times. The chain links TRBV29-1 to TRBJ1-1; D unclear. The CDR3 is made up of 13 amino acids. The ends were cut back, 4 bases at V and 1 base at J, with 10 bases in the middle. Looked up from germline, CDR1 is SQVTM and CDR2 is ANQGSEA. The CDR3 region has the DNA TGCAGCGTTGTGCCCAGGTCGAACACTGAAGCTTTCTTT. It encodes CSVVPRSNTEAFF.

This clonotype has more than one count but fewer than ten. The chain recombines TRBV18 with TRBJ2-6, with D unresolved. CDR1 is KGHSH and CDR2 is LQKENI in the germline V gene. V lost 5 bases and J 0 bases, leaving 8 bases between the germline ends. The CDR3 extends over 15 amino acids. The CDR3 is CASSDVPSGANVLTF. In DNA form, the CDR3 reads TGTGCCAGCTCAGATGTCCCCTCTGGGGCCAACGTCCTGACTTTC.

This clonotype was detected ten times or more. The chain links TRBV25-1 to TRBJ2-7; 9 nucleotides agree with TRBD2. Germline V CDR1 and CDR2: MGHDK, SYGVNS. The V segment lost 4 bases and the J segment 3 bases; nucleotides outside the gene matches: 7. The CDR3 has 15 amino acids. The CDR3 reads CASSGASGTVYEQYF. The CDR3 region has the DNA TGTGCCAGCAGTGGGGCTAGCGGGACGGTCTACGAGCAGTACTTC.

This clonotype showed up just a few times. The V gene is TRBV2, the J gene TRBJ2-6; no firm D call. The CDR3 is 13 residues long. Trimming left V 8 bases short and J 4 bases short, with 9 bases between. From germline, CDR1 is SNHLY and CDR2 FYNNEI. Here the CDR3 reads CASLEAGANVLTF. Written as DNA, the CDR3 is TGTGCCAGCCTCGAGGCAGGGGCCAACGTCCTGACTTTC.

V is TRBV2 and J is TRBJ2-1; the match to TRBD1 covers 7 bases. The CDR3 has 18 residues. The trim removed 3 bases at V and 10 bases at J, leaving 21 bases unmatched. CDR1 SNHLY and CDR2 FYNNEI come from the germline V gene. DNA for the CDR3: TGTGCCAGCAGTGAGGGGACCGTTCTGACAGGGCAGTTACAGGAGCAGTTCTTC. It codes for CASSEGTVLTGQLQEQFF.

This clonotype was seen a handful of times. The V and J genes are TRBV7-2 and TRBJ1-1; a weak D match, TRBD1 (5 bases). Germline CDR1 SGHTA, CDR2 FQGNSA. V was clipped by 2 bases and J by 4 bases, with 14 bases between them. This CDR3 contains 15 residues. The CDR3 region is CASSLKGLQSTEAFF. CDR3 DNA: TGTGCCAGCAGCTTAAAGGGACTCCAGAGCACTGAAGCTTTCTTT.

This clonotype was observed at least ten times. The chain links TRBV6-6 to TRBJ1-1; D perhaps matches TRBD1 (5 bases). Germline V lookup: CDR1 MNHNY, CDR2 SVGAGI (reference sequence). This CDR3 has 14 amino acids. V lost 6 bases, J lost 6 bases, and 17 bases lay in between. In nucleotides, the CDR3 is TGTGCCAGCAGCCCAGGGAGGGACGGCGCTGAAGCTTTCTTT. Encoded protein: CASSPGRDGAEAFF.